These T cell receptor beta chains were read from a single sample in a study of T-cell memory formation after mild COVID-19. TCRdb fed the 5' RACE reads into MiXCR, producing one record per CDR3 protein. The sample has about 280,000 distinct CDR3 sequences, 8.2% seen once. Material: PBMCs or a T cell subset sorted from them (not recorded which). All receptors derive from a man younger than 30 who had mild COVID-19 (a few samples of this study predate the infection). Cell type and time point are not known. CDR3s include the opening cysteine and the closing phenylalanine or tryptophan. The D gene is left open where the match is weak. Expanded clones are given a class, and other clones once, few, many or no size at all.

d_call	v_call	clone_size	j_call	cdr3_aa	cdr3_nt
NA	TRBV12-3/TRBV12-4	NA	TRBJ2-7	CASSRDSAYEQYF	TGTGCCAGCAGCCGTGACAGCGCCTACGAGCAGTACTTC
NA	TRBV7-2	NA	TRBJ2-5	CASSPQGGFGETQYF	TGTGCCAGCAGCCCGCAGGGGGGATTCGGGGAGACCCAGTACTTC
NA	TRBV7-2	few	TRBJ2-3	CASSFRDRSTDTQYF	TGTGCCAGCAGCTTCCGGGACCGGAGCACAGATACGCAGTATTTT
TRBD2	TRBV7-9	NA	TRBJ2-3	CASSLLAGENTQYF	TGTGCCAGCAGCTTATTGGCGGGGGAGAATACGCAGTATTTT
TRBD1	TRBV2	NA	TRBJ1-2	CASSALGTGYGYTF	TGTGCCAGCAGCGCCCTCGGGACAGGCTATGGCTACACCTTC
NA	TRBV5-1	NA	TRBJ1-1	CASSPIYGNTEAFF	TGCGCCAGCAGCCCCATCTACGGGAACACTGAAGCTTTCTTT
TRBD1	TRBV9	many	TRBJ2-2	CASSVDPGGNTGELFF	TGTGCCAGCAGCGTAGACCCAGGGGGCAACACCGGGGAGCTGTTTTTT
TRBD2	TRBV20-1	NA	TRBJ2-3	CSARDRQRGSDTQYF	TGCAGTGCTAGAGACAGACAGCGGGGTTCAGATACGCAGTATTTT
NA	TRBV7-2	NA	TRBJ1-6	CASSFRGKAPLHF	TGTGCCAGCAGCTTCAGGGGTAAGGCACCCCTCCACTTT
NA	TRBV27	NA	TRBJ1-2	CASSKAGVYYGYTF	TGTGCCAGTTCTAAAGCAGGGGTATACTATGGCTACACCTTC
NA	TRBV27	NA	TRBJ2-7	CASSSSGTSYEQYF	TGTGCCAGCAGTTCCAGCGGGACATCCTACGAGCAGTACTTC
NA	TRBV2	NA	TRBJ2-7	CASKRVTYEQYF	TGTGCCAGCAAGCGCGTGACCTACGAGCAGTACTTC
NA	TRBV7-2	many	TRBJ2-7	CASSLPSRDEQYF	TGTGCCAGCAGCCTCCCATCACGGGACGAGCAGTACTTC
NA	TRBV21-1	few	TRBJ2-7	CASSETKTGFAYEQYF	TGTGCCAGCAGCGAAACGAAGACAGGGTTTGCCTACGAGCAGTACTTC
TRBD1	TRBV5-1	many	TRBJ2-7	CASSSRQGPNEQYF	TGCGCCAGCAGCTCCCGACAGGGGCCCAACGAGCAGTACTTC
NA	TRBV12-3/TRBV12-4	NA	TRBJ2-3	CASSIHLSTDTQYF	TGTGCCAGCAGTATTCACCTTAGCACAGATACGCAGTATTTT
TRBD2	TRBV12-3/TRBV12-4	many	TRBJ2-3	CASRLAGGPSTDTQYF	TGTGCCAGCAGGCTAGCGGGGGGGCCGAGCACAGATACGCAGTATTTT
NA	TRBV2	many	TRBJ1-5	CASTPDTHQPQHF	TGTGCCAGCACCCCGGACACTCATCAGCCCCAGCATTTT
NA	TRBV5-1	NA	TRBJ1-3	CASSNRVGGDGNTIYF	TGCGCCAGCAGCAACCGTGTGGGGGGCGACGGAAACACCATATATTTT
NA	TRBV12-3/TRBV12-4	many	TRBJ1-2	CASSLKGGYGYTF	TGTGCCAGCAGTTTGAAAGGGGGCTATGGCTACACCTTC
NA	TRBV6-2/TRBV6-3	NA	TRBJ2-7	CASTPDRRSPYEQYF	TGTGCCAGCACCCCCGACAGGAGGAGCCCCTACGAGCAGTACTTC
TRBD1	TRBV5-1	many	TRBJ1-1	CASSYLQGGDTEAFF	TGCGCCAGCAGCTACCTACAGGGGGGAGACACTGAAGCTTTCTTT
NA	TRBV7-9	many	TRBJ2-2	CASRLRLAQENSTGELFF	TGTGCCAGCAGATTAAGGCTAGCTCAGGAGAATAGCACCGGGGAGCTGTTTTTT
TRBD2	TRBV11-2	few	TRBJ2-1	CASSHPGGYNEQFF	TGTGCCAGCAGCCACCCGGGGGGCTACAATGAGCAGTTCTTC
NA	TRBV20-1	few	TRBJ1-2	CSARGYKGYGYTF	TGCAGTGCTAGGGGATATAAGGGCTATGGCTACACCTTC
NA	TRBV9	many	TRBJ2-3	CASSIRDHTDTQYF	TGTGCCAGCAGCATCCGGGACCACACAGATACGCAGTATTTT
NA	TRBV7-3	few	TRBJ2-2	CASSAVGGELFF	TGTGCCAGCAGCGCAGTCGGCGGGGAGCTGTTTTTT
NA	TRBV7-2	NA	TRBJ2-3	CASSFRSPDTQYF	TGTGCCAGCAGCTTCCGTTCCCCCGATACGCAGTATTTT
NA	TRBV7-2	few	TRBJ1-5	CASSLQGDHNQPQHF	TGTGCCAGCAGCTTACAAGGGGATCACAATCAGCCCCAGCATTTT
TRBD1	TRBV5-1	few	TRBJ2-1	CASSLDGQGEDIF	TGCGCCAGCAGCTTGGATGGACAGGGGGAAGATATCTTC
NA	TRBV5-6	many	TRBJ1-1	CASSLDPTVVRTEAFF	TGTGCCAGCAGCTTGGACCCCACAGTGGTCCGCACTGAAGCTTTCTTT
NA	TRBV11-2	NA	TRBJ2-7	CASSASPSGAYEQYF	TGTGCCAGCAGCGCAAGCCCGAGCGGAGCCTACGAGCAGTACTTC
NA	TRBV28	many	TRBJ2-5	CASSFVETQYF	TGTGCCAGCAGTTTCGTCGAGACCCAGTACTTC
NA	TRBV18	NA	TRBJ1-6	CASSQSDPQTNSPLHF	TGTGCCAGCTCACAGTCGGACCCGCAGACTAATTCACCCCTCCACTTT
NA	TRBV12-3/TRBV12-4	many	TRBJ1-3	CASSLSENTIYF	TGTGCCAGCAGTTTGTCCGAAAACACCATATATTTT
NA	TRBV4-3	many	TRBJ2-2	CASSLGTYGGLSGELFF	TGCGCCAGCAGCCTTGGGACCTACGGGGGATTATCCGGGGAGCTGTTTTTT
TRBD1	TRBV20-1	many	TRBJ1-1	CSPGQGASNTEAFF	TGCAGTCCAGGACAGGGGGCGTCGAACACTGAAGCTTTCTTT
TRBD1	TRBV24-1	NA	TRBJ2-1	CATSDQGTGNNEQFF	TGTGCCACCAGTGATCAGGGGACAGGGAACAATGAGCAGTTCTTC
NA	TRBV4-2	NA	TRBJ2-3	CASSRTPGYTDTQYF	TGTGCCAGCAGCCGCACGCCGGGGTACACAGATACGCAGTATTTT
NA	TRBV5-1	few	TRBJ2-3	CASSLNLGADTQYF	TGCGCCAGCAGTCTCAACCTGGGGGCGGATACGCAGTATTTT
NA	TRBV20-1	NA	TRBJ2-3	CSAKNYRRYTDTQYF	TGCAGTGCTAAGAACTACCGCCGTTACACAGATACGCAGTATTTT
NA	TRBV7-2	NA	TRBJ2-3	CASSLVSVDTQYF	TGTGCCAGCAGCTTAGTTTCTGTGGATACGCAGTATTTT
NA	TRBV12-3/TRBV12-4	many	TRBJ2-2	CASSLGPFTGELFF	TGTGCCAGCAGTTTGGGACCGTTCACCGGGGAGCTGTTTTTT
NA	TRBV12-3/TRBV12-4	few	TRBJ2-4	CASRLSPRGRWENIQYF	TGTGCCAGCAGGCTCTCCCCGCGTGGGAGATGGGAAAACATTCAGTACTTC
NA	TRBV9	NA	TRBJ2-5	CASSGSQGMETQYF	TGTGCCAGCAGCGGCAGTCAGGGGATGGAGACCCAGTACTTC
TRBD2	TRBV6-1	NA	TRBJ2-4	CASNPGRTRPDIQYF	TGTGCCAGCAACCCTGGAAGGACTAGACCTGACATTCAGTACTTC
TRBD2	TRBV20-1	NA	TRBJ2-7	CSATGGTSSAEQYF	TGCAGTGCTACGGGCGGGACTAGCTCCGCCGAGCAGTACTTC